The clone carrying this T cell receptor (beta chain) showed up just a few times. The data are from a study of T-cell memory formation after mild COVID-19. Per germline, CDR1 SGHRS and CDR2 YFSETQ. This CDR3 is built from 17 residues. The V gene end was trimmed by 4 bases and the J gene end by 7 bases; junction bases not matched to a gene: 9. TCR alpha and TCR beta cDNA libraries with sample barcodes and UMIs came from 5'RACE using constant-segment primers. One entry per CDR3 protein results from TCRdb running MiXCR on the 5' RACE reads. The sample lists around 250,000 distinct CDR3 sequences, roughly 15% occurring once.

This TCR came from a man between 18 and 35 years old who had mild COVID-19 (a few samples of this study predate the infection). Cell type and time point are not known. The J gene is TRBJ2-3, the V gene TRBV5-1; 16 nucleotides match TRBD2. The sequenced sample was PBMCs or a T cell subset sorted from them (not recorded which). The CDR3 DNA sequence: TGCGCCAGCAGCAGGGGACTAGCGGGGGGGCCTATCCATACGCAGTATTTT. Amino acid sequence: CASSRGLAGGPIHTQYF.